This T cell receptor (beta chain) was obtained from a study of T cells in Graves' hyperthyroidism and ophthalmopathy. Researchers amplified the TCR beta CDR3 regions from RNA transcripts. HTBI primers were used for first-round RT-PCR of the TCR CDR3. A single record per CDR3 protein comes from TCRdb applying MiXCR to the multiplex PCR reads. The sample contains around 290,000 distinct CDR3 sequences, around 13% of which appear only once. CDR1 is SNHLY, CDR2 FYNNEI, per germline. This CDR3 comprises 13 residues. Trimming stripped 8 bases from V and 4 bases from J, with 14 bases between. Many counts were recorded for this clonotype. Its antigen is unknown. Newly diagnosed patients aged 18 to 65 had hyperthyroidism of under 2 months' duration. Researchers barred patients who had uncontrolled infection, other autoimmune disease, pregnancy or lactation. Study-level points and caveats: Most expanded thyroid clonotypes above 0.001 also appeared in blood. Stable hyperthyroidism and ophthalmopathy were separated using 13 V-J signatures.

Sequencing was performed on blood. The chain carries TRBV2 and TRBJ1-1; tentative D call: TRBD1 (5 bases). This TCR was recovered from a woman between 35 and 50 years old with Graves' hyperthyroidism. CDR3 DNA sequence: TGTGCCAGCCTGTTCGGGGGTATCACTGAAGCTTTCTTT. It translates to CASLFGGITEAFF.